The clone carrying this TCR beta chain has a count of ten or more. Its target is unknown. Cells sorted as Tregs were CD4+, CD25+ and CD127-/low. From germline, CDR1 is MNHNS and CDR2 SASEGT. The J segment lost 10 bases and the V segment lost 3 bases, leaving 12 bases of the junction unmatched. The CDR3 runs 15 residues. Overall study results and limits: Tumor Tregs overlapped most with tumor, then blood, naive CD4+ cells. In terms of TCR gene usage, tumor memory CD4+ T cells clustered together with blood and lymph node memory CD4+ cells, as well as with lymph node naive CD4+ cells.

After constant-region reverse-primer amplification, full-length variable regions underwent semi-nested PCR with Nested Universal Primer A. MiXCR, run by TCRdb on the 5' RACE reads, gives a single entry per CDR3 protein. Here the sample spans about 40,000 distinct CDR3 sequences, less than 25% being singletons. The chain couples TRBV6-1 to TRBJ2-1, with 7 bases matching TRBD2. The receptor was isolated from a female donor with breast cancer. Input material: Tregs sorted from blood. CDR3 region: CASSDPTAGDWEQFF. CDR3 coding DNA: TGTGCCAGCAGTGATCCGACGGCGGGAGATTGGGAGCAGTTCTTC.